Below, 27 T cell receptor beta chains from the same sample are listed, as sequenced in a study of OX40 agonist ivuxolimab in advanced cancers. The data were produced by immunoSEQ multiplex PCR, yet TCRdb's version contains in-frame clones alone and is incomplete. Seen here are roughly 80,000 clones, about 80% observed once, and the top ten hold 6.6%. Sequences were derived from CD4+ or CD8+ T cells sorted from blood, sampled in a trial of the OX40 agonist ivuxolimab. The receptors stem from an adult with an advanced solid tumor such as melanoma, head and neck, liver or kidney cancer.

The rearrangement uses TRBV9 and TRBJ1-1; D ambiguous. Deletions cut 4 bases from V and 1 base from J, with 14 bases between. Germline V gene sequence: CDR1 SGDLS, CDR2 YYNGEE. The CDR3 runs 15 residues. CDR3 sequence (DNA): TGTGCCAGCAGCCCCCGGACGGGTTGGAACACTGAAGCTTTCTTT. This gives the protein CASSPRTGWNTEAFF.

This sequence joins TRBV21-1 and TRBJ1-2; the tabulated D call, TRBD1, remains unverified against the DNA. TRBV21-1 is described as a pseudogene. The CDR3 has 18 residues. CDR3 sequence reads: CASTLKFRDRATNYGYTF. CDR3 nucleotides: TGTGCCAGCACCCTTAAATTCCGGGACAGGGCCACTAACTATGGCTACACCTTC.

The V call is TRBV2, the J call TRBJ1-2; D is unresolved. The CDR3 runs 13 residues. Germline CDR1 is SNHLY and CDR2 is FYNNEI. V shed 3 bases and J shed 0 bases, with 5 bases lying between them. The CDR3 DNA sequence: TGTGCCAGCAGTGACCCTACTAACTATGGCTACACCTTC. Amino acid sequence: CASSDPTNYGYTF.

This chain uses TRBV19 with TRBJ2-3, with D possibly being TRBD1 (6 bases). The CDR3 extends over 16 amino acids. The V end was cut by 5 bases, the J end by 2 bases, with 17 bases between. CDR1 is LNHDA and CDR2 is SQIVND in the germline V gene (reference sequence). The CDR3 nucleotides read TGTGCCAGTAGTGGGTACAGGGAAGTTGACACAGATACGCAGTATTTT. Residues: CASSGYREVDTDTQYF.

The V call is TRBV18, the J call TRBJ2-3, with 8 bases fitting TRBD2. V shed 3 bases, J shed 1 base, and the junction held 9 bases outside the gene matches. Germline V lookup: CDR1 KGHSH, CDR2 LQKENI. The CDR3 has 17 amino acids. CDR3 sequence reads: CASSPPGGRWGTDTQYF. CDR3 sequence (DNA): TGTGCCAGCTCACCGCCGGGCGGGAGGTGGGGCACAGATACGCAGTATTTT.

V is TRBV14 and J is TRBJ2-6; D remains ambiguous. Trimming stripped 0 bases from V and 2 bases from J, with 5 bases between. CDR3 length equals 15 residues. Germline V gives CDR1 SGHDN, CDR2 FVKESK. The CDR3 reads CASSQDGTGANVLTF. The DNA for the CDR3 is TGTGCCAGCAGCCAAGACGGTACTGGGGCCAACGTCCTGACTTTC. The complete variable domain, with remaining parts taken from reference TRBV14 and TRBJ2-6, reads EAGVTQFPSHSVIEKGQTVTLRCDPISGHDNLYWYRRVMGKEIKFLLHFVKESKQDESGMPNNRFLAERTGGTYSTLKVQPAELEDSGVYFCASSQDGTGANVLTFGAGSRLTVL.

In this sample, this clone turned up a few times. The rearrangement links TRBV20-1 to TRBJ2-7; D not resolved. The ends were cut back, 6 bases at V and 3 bases at J, with 9 bases in the middle. Germline CDR1 is DFQATT and CDR2 is SNEGSKA (reference sequence). The CDR3 is 11 amino acids. As DNA, the CDR3 is TGCAGTGCGGTACGATTCTACGAGCAGTACGTC. It codes for CSAVRFYEQYV.

This chain links TRBV11-2 with TRBJ2-1; TRBD2 agrees at 12 bases. The CDR3 is 19 residues long. CDR1 and CDR2 (germline): SGHAT, FQNNGV. V lost 0 bases to trimming and J lost 0 bases; unmatched junction nucleotides: 6. This CDR3 reads CASSLDGTSGLTSYNEQFF. CDR3 in DNA: TGTGCCAGCAGCTTAGATGGGACTAGCGGGCTGACCTCCTACAATGAGCAGTTCTTC.

V and J are TRBV18 and TRBJ1-1; tentative D call: TRBD1 (5 bases). Trimming stripped 8 bases from V and 1 base from J, with 17 bases between. This CDR3 has 15 residues. Germline-derived CDR1 and CDR2 are KGHSH and LQKENI. The CDR3 protein is CASHGGSPRNTEAFF. Here the CDR3 DNA reads TGTGCCAGCCACGGGGGTAGCCCACGGAACACTGAAGCTTTCTTT.

V gene TRBV14 combines with J gene TRBJ2-5; the D gene is possibly TRBD1 (7 bases). The ends were cut back, 2 bases at V and 0 bases at J, with 13 bases in the middle. Per the germline V gene, CDR1 is SGHDN and CDR2 is FVKESK. This CDR3 has 16 amino acids. CDR3 sequence reads: CASSQRAGGYQETQYF. CDR3 nucleotide sequence: TGTGCCAGCAGCCAAAGGGCAGGGGGGTACCAAGAGACCCAGTACTTC.

The chain carries TRBV9 and TRBJ2-1, with no clear D. CDR1 is SGDLS, CDR2 YYNGEE, per germline. Trimming took 3 bases from V and 3 from J, leaving 7 bases between them. The CDR3 is 13 amino acids. In nucleotides, the CDR3 is TGTGCCAGCAGCGGGGTCGGCTACAATGAGCAGTTCTTC. It yields the protein CASSGVGYNEQFF.

The chain combines TRBV6-5 with TRBJ2-7, with TRBD2 matching 8 bases. This CDR3 has 15 residues. The junction had 11 bases not matched to a gene; V was cut back by 7 bases and J by 3 bases. Looked up from germline, CDR1 is MNHEY and CDR2 is SVGAGI. CDR3 in amino acids: CASNSAGGTRYEQYV. Here the CDR3 DNA reads TGTGCCAGCAACAGCGCGGGGGGTACACGCTACGAGCAGTACGTC.

V usage is TRBV29-1 and J usage is TRBJ2-7; TRBD1 aligns across 9 bases. Trimming took 6 bases from V and 2 from J; bases not matched to a gene: 5. Germline loops: CDR1 SQVTM, CDR2 ANQGSEA. The CDR3 is made up of 13 amino acids. CDR3 in amino acids: CSVNRQGAYEQYV. For the CDR3, the DNA is TGCAGCGTCAACCGACAGGGGGCCTACGAGCAGTACGTC.

This clone has more than one count but fewer than ten. J is TRBJ2-1 and V is TRBV25-1; TRBD2 agrees at 7 bases. Germline V CDR1 and CDR2: MGHDK, SYGVNS. V was clipped by 6 bases and J by 7 bases; unmatched bases: 12. There are 15 residues in the CDR3. In DNA, the CDR3 is TGTGCCAGCAGCGAGGGAGGGCCGGGGCATAATGAGCAGTTCTTC. Translating gives CASSEGGPGHNEQFF.

This clone has more than one count but fewer than ten. The rearrangement uses TRBV4-2 and TRBJ1-5; D remains unclear. The CDR3 sequence is 14 residues long. Deletions cut 1 base from V and 2 bases from J, with 6 bases between. The germline V gene encodes CDR1 LGHNA and CDR2 YNFKEQ. CDR3 DNA: TGTGCCAGCAGCCAAGCAACGGGCAATCAGCCCCAGCATTTT. Amino acids: CASSQATGNQPQHF.

The chain uses TRBV4-3 and TRBJ2-7; tentatively, D is TRBD1 (5 bases). CDR1 is LGHNA and CDR2 is YSLEER in the germline V gene. The CDR3 sequence is 16 residues long. With 0 bases removed from V and 0 bases from J, the gap between germline ends came to 12 bases. This chain's CDR3 is CASSQDWRTLSYEQYF. Written as DNA, the CDR3 is TGCGCCAGCAGCCAAGATTGGCGGACACTCTCCTACGAGCAGTACTTC.

This clone has a single count. This sequence joins TRBV9 and TRBJ2-1; 9 positions agree with TRBD2. This CDR3 spans 15 amino acids. Germline V gene sequence: CDR1 SGDLS, CDR2 YYNGEE. J gave up 4 bases and V 4 bases, and 6 bases lay outside the gene matches. DNA for the CDR3: TGTGCCAGCAGCCGCACTAGCGGGCTTTACAATGAGCAGTTCTTC. As protein: CASSRTSGLYNEQFF.

This chain links TRBV10-3 with TRBJ2-5; the D is unclear. Germline CDR1 is ENHRY and CDR2 is SYGVKD. This CDR3 has 13 amino acids. Trimming took off 5 bases at V and 2 bases at J, with 9 bases between the two ends. CDR3 amino acids: CAISSDKQETQYF. The CDR3 region has the DNA TGTGCCATCAGTTCCGACAAGCAAGAGACCCAGTACTTC.

J is TRBJ2-7 and V is TRBV19; TRBD1 matches at 9 bases. In germline, CDR1 is LNHDA, CDR2 SQIVND (reference sequence). CDR3 length: 13 residues. The V segment lost 4 bases and the J segment 5 bases; nucleotides outside the gene matches: 3. The CDR3 region is CASSKRQGDEQYV. DNA of the CDR3: TGTGCCAGTAGTAAACGACAGGGGGACGAGCAGTACGTC.

The V gene is TRBV19, the J gene TRBJ2-1, with TRBD2 matching 13 bases. The CDR3 is 15 amino acids. Unmatched junction bases numbered 6, after V lost 4 bases and J lost 9 bases. Germline V gene lookup returns CDR1 LNHDA and CDR2 SQIVND (reference sequence). The CDR3 DNA is TGTGCCAGTAGTACTGGACTAGCGGGGGAGTCTGAGCAGTTCTTC. The encoded protein is CASSTGLAGESEQFF.

The V gene is TRBV11-2, the J gene TRBJ2-7; no clear D. CDR3 length: 12 residues. Trimming took 1 base from V and 0 from J, leaving 1 base between them. CDR1 and CDR2 (germline): SGHAT, FQNNGV. Here the CDR3 DNA reads TGTGCCAGCAGCTTAGGCTCCTACGAGCAGTACTTC. Amino acid sequence: CASSLGSYEQYF.

The J gene is TRBJ1-2, the V gene TRBV20-1; 9 bases agree with TRBD1. The CDR3 consists of 11 residues. Germline V gene data show CDR1 as DFQATT and CDR2 as SNEGSKA (reference sequence). V was pared by 6 bases and J by 5 bases, with 1 base of the junction left unmatched. The CDR3, as DNA: TGCAGTGCGACAGGGGGATATGGCTACACCTTC. Amino acid sequence: CSATGGYGYTF.

The rearrangement uses TRBV28 and TRBJ2-6; D unclear. Germline V gene data show CDR1 as MDHEN and CDR2 as SYDVKM. Trimming took 3 bases from V and 2 from J, leaving 5 bases between them. The CDR3 is 14 amino acids. The CDR3 DNA reads as TGTGCCAGCAGTTTTACTACTGGGGCCAACGTCCTGACTTTC. This encodes CASSFTTGANVLTF.

This sequence joins TRBV7-9 and TRBJ2-2, with D possibly TRBD1 on 6 matching bases. The CDR3 is 13 amino acids. V was cut by 4 bases and J by 5 bases, with 8 bases left in between. CDR1 SEHNR and CDR2 FQNEAQ come from the germline V gene (reference sequence). The CDR3 reads CASSSGVTGELFF. Here the CDR3 DNA reads TGTGCCAGCAGCTCAGGGGTTACCGGGGAGCTGTTTTTT.

V is TRBV28 and J is TRBJ2-1; TRBD2 aligns across 12 bases. The germline CDR1 and CDR2 sequences are MDHEN and SYDVKM. After removal of 5 bases from V and 10 bases from J, the junction contained 6 bases not matched to a gene. This CDR3 has 14 amino acids. The CDR3 here is CASSLAGGQGEQFF. Here the CDR3 DNA reads TGTGCCAGCAGTCTAGCGGGAGGGCAGGGAGAGCAGTTCTTC.

J is TRBJ1-5 and V is TRBV19; D unresolved. The CDR3 length is 15 residues. Germline CDR1 reads LNHDA; CDR2 reads SQIVND (reference sequence). Trimming cost V 0 bases and J 3 bases, with 9 bases left between them. CDR3 DNA: TGTGCCAGTAGTATAGATATGGGCGTCAATCAGCCCCAGCATTTT. Its translation: CASSIDMGVNQPQHF.

This clone was recorded only once. The J gene is TRBJ2-7, the V gene TRBV29-1, with D possibly matching TRBD2 (5 bases). Germline V CDR1 and CDR2: SQVTM, ANQGSEA. There are 14 residues in the CDR3. V was pared by 5 bases and J by 7 bases, with 21 bases between. This chain's CDR3 is CSVKGGRPPWEQYF. CDR3 coding DNA: TGCAGCGTTAAAGGCGGGCGGCCCCCTTGGGAGCAGTACTTC.